The sequence of this T cell receptor beta chain was determined in a study of CD8 T cells in Susac syndrome. The CDR3 runs 12 residues. Looked up from germline, CDR1 is SNHLY and CDR2 is FYNNEI. V dropped 8 bases and J dropped 9; count of bases not matched to a gene: 6. Reverse transcription used roughly 0.5 to 1 ug RNA and random hexamers. TCRdb re-called the immunoSEQ multiplex PCR reads through MiXCR, storing one row per CDR3 protein. The table has tens of thousands of distinct CDR3 sequences, around 94% seen once. The origin of this receptor is a human donor in good health. Specimen: CD8+ T cells from PBMCs. V gene TRBV2 combines with J gene TRBJ2-1, with TRBD1 identical over 8 bases. The CDR3 DNA is TGTGCCAGCGGGGACAGGTGGGGTGAGCAGTTCTTC. Translated: CASGDRWGEQFF.